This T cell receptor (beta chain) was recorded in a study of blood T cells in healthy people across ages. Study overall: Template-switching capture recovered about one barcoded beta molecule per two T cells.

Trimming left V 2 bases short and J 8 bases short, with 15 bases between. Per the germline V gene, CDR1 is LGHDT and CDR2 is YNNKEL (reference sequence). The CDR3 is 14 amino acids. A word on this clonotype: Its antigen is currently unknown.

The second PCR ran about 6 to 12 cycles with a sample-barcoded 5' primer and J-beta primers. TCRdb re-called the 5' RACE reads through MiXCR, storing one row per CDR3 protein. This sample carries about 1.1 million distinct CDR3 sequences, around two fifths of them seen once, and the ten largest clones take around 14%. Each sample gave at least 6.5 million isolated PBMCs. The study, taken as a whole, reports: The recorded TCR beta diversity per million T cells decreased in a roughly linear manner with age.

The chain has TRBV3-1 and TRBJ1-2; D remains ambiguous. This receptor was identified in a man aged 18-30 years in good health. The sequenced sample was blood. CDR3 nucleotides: TGTGCCAGCAGCCAACTTCCAGGATCGCTGGGCTACACCTTC. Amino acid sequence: CASSQLPGSLGYTF.